The 17 T cell receptor beta chains listed next were all sequenced from one sample in a study of blood T cell repertoires in COVID-19. TCRdb's table, derived via immunoSEQ multiplex PCR, lists solely in-frame clones and lacks some. Seen here are 100,000 or so clones, approximately 78% observed once, and the top ten hold around 9.8%. Sample: peripheral blood. These receptors were taken from a man in his sixties with active or convalescent COVID-19.

The table lists this clone with a count of one. The chain recombines TRBV2 with TRBJ2-7, with D hard to call. The ends were cut back, 2 bases at V and 3 bases at J, with 8 bases in the middle. Germline values: CDR1 SNHLY, CDR2 FYNNEI. CDR3 length: 13 amino acids. The CDR3 loop reads CASSEYQYYEQYF. CDR3 nucleotides: TGTGCCAGCAGTGAATATCAGTACTACGAGCAGTACTTC.

This chain links TRBV7-9 with TRBJ2-7; TRBD1 might be the D (6 bases). V lost 6 bases, J lost 1 base, and 19 bases lay in between. Germline lookup yields CDR1 SEHNR and CDR2 FQNEAQ (reference sequence). This CDR3 is 16 amino acids long. The CDR3 loop reads CASSITSGALSYEQYF. DNA of the CDR3: TGTGCCAGCAGTATCACATCAGGGGCATTATCCTACGAGCAGTACTTC.

The rearrangement uses TRBV4-3 and TRBJ1-6; D is uncertain. CDR1 and CDR2 (germline): LGHNA, YSLEER. The CDR3 consists of 14 residues. V was shortened by 4 bases and J by 10 bases, with 14 bases between the two germline ends. The CDR3 nucleotides read TGCGCCAGCAGCCTAGGACTTGGGAACTCACCCCTCCACTTT. Encoded protein: CASSLGLGNSPLHF.

The rearrangement links TRBV2 to TRBJ2-1; D uncertain. The CDR3 consists of 10 residues. Germline lookup yields CDR1 SNHLY and CDR2 FYNNEI. Trimming took off 8 bases at V and 9 bases at J, with 8 bases between the two ends. The CDR3 DNA reads as TGTGCCAGCGGCGGAATTGAGCAGTTCTTC. Its translation: CASGGIEQFF. Variable domain in full (rest from reference TRBV2 and TRBJ2-1): EPEVTQTPSHQVTQMGQEVILRCVPISNHLYFYWYRQILGQKVEFLVSFYNNEISEKSEIFDDQFSVERPDGSNFTLKIRSTKLEDSAMYFCASGGIEQFFGPGTRLTVL.

This clone is a singleton in its sample. The rearrangement joins TRBV24-1 to TRBJ1-2, with 7 bases identical to TRBD1. Germline V gene data show CDR1 as KGHDR and CDR2 as SFDVKD. The CDR3 contains 17 residues. Germline trimming cut 4 bases from V and 2 bases from J; bases unmatched to any gene: 12. CDR3 region: CATSDRDRANENYGYTF. The CDR3 DNA sequence: TGTGCCACCAGTGACCGCGACAGGGCCAACGAGAACTATGGCTACACCTTC.

This sequence joins TRBV28 and TRBJ1-3; D is possibly TRBD1 (5 bases). The CDR3 length is 16 residues. V was shortened by 9 bases and J by 4 bases, with 22 bases between the two germline ends. The germline gives CDR1 MDHEN, CDR2 SYDVKM. The DNA for the CDR3 is TGTGCCAGGGATCACACAGGCCCTAAAGGAGGAAACACCATATATTTT. This gives the protein CARDHTGPKGGNTIYF.

The chain carries TRBV18 and TRBJ1-4; TRBD1 is a possible D gene (6 bases). CDR1 and CDR2 (germline): KGHSH, LQKENI. Trimming left V 1 base short and J 4 bases short, with 7 bases between. The CDR3 runs 14 residues. This CDR3 reads CASSPQGVNEKLFF. CDR3 nucleotide sequence: TGTGCCAGCTCACCACAGGGGGTTAATGAAAAACTGTTTTTT.

This clone was counted only a few times. CDR3 sequence reads: CASSPPKPSSGNTIYF. Here the CDR3 DNA reads TGTGCCAGCAGCCCCCCTAAACCGAGCTCTGGAAACACCATATATTTT. The chain links TRBV28 to TRBJ1-3; D is ambiguous. Germline V lookup: CDR1 MDHEN, CDR2 SYDVKM. The CDR3 extends over 16 amino acids. Trimming took 6 bases from V and 0 from J, leaving 15 bases between them.

This chain joins TRBV5-6 and TRBJ1-1; the D gene is possibly TRBD1 (6 bases). CDR3 length equals 12 residues. V lost 4 bases and J 4 bases, leaving 8 bases between the germline ends. The germline V gene has CDR1 SGHDT and CDR2 YYEEEE. The CDR3 nucleotides read TGTGCCAGCAGCCGGACAGCCACTGAAGCTTTCTTT. Its protein product is CASSRTATEAFF.

This chain uses TRBV7-2 with TRBJ2-5; TRBD2 is a possible D gene (5 bases). The CDR3 consists of 14 residues. Per the germline V gene, CDR1 is SGHTA and CDR2 is FQGNSA. The germline V and J ends were trimmed by 5 bases and 4 bases, with 14 bases remaining between them. The CDR3 region is CASSPASSRETQYF. The CDR3 nucleotides are TGTGCCAGCAGCCCAGCTAGCTCCAGAGAGACCCAGTACTTC.

The CDR3 region has the DNA TGTGCCAGCAGGGTTCGGGTCGAAGCTTTCTTT. Translating it yields CASRVRVEAFF. The chain has TRBV6-5 and TRBJ1-1; D is undetermined. Germline values: CDR1 MNHEY, CDR2 SVGAGI. V was shortened by 6 bases and J by 8 bases, with 10 bases between the two germline ends. The CDR3 totals 11 residues.

The rearrangement joins TRBV6-1 to TRBJ2-1; TRBD2 might be the D (6 bases). Germline V gene lookup returns CDR1 MNHNS and CDR2 SASEGT. Trimming stripped 1 base from V and 7 bases from J, with 17 bases between. The length of the CDR3 is 16 residues. CDR3 in DNA: TGTGCCAGCAGTGAAGGGGTGCGGGGATCGGTAAATGAGCAGTTCTTC. Amino acid sequence: CASSEGVRGSVNEQFF.

V gene TRBV6-2 or TRBV6-3 combines with J gene TRBJ2-2, with a tentative D call TRBD2 (7 bases). CDR1 MNHEY and CDR2 SVGEGT come from the germline V gene. The V gene lost 0 bases and the J gene lost 4 bases, with 12 bases spanning the gap. The CDR3 runs to 16 residues. The CDR3 region has the DNA TGTGCCAGCAGTTACTCGCGGGGGCGCCGCACCGGGGAGCTGTTTTTT. It specifies CASSYSRGRRTGELFF.

J is TRBJ1-2 and V is TRBV19, with D possibly matching TRBD1 (6 bases). This CDR3 has 12 amino acids. Germline V gene lookup returns CDR1 LNHDA and CDR2 SQIVND (reference sequence). Trimming shortened V by 3 bases and J by 4 bases, and 6 bases separated the two germline ends. The CDR3 DNA reads TGTGCCAGTAGTATGGACAGCTATGGCTACACCTTC. The encoded protein is CASSMDSYGYTF.

This rearrangement joins TRBV7-2 to TRBJ1-6, with a weak D call TRBD1 (5 bases). The V end was cut by 4 bases, the J end by 8 bases, with 15 bases between. Germline V gives CDR1 SGHTA, CDR2 FQGNSA. This CDR3 contains 15 residues. This CDR3 reads CASSSSAGLDSPLHF. The CDR3 nucleotides are TGTGCCAGCAGCTCGTCCGCAGGGTTGGATTCACCCCTCCACTTT.

This sequence joins TRBV6-6 and TRBJ1-3; D uncertain. Trimming left V 6 bases short and J 1 base short, with 13 bases between. CDR1 is MNHNY, CDR2 SVGAGI, per germline (reference sequence). The CDR3 runs to 15 residues. In nucleotides, the CDR3 is TGTGCCAGCAGCCGCGTTCTACGATCTGGAAACACCATATATTTT. Translated: CASSRVLRSGNTIYF.

The chain combines TRBV28 with TRBJ1-1; 7 bases map to TRBD1. The CDR3 sequence is 18 residues long. The V segment lost 3 bases and the J segment 1 base; nucleotides outside the gene matches: 14. Germline V gene lookup returns CDR1 MDHEN and CDR2 SYDVKM. Here the CDR3 reads CASSLIPMRGQGNTEAFF. The CDR3 DNA is TGTGCCAGCAGTTTGATCCCAATGAGGGGGCAGGGGAACACTGAAGCTTTCTTT.